Shown below are 17 T cell receptor beta chains from a single sample sequenced in a study of regulatory T cells in long-lasting Graves disease. To make TCR beta libraries, researchers used iRepertoire HTBI primers and Arm-PCR of CDR3 regions. MiXCR, applied by TCRdb to the multiplex PCR reads, yields one record per CDR3 protein. The repertoire consists of roughly 430,000 distinct CDR3 sequences, with around 17% occurring once and the leading ten covering 9.5% to 12%. Time point noted: newly diagnosed GD, antithyroid drugs for less than 3 months. From RNA extracted from PBMCs, the TCR library was made. The same sample was also used in a study of T cells in Graves' hyperthyroidism and ophthalmopathy.

The sample in question was peripheral blood mononuclear cells (PBMCs), obtained at new diagnosis, from a patient treated with antithyroid drugs. These receptors all come from a woman aged 25 to 39 with Graves disease.

This clonotype has just a few counts. The rearrangement links TRBV5-1 to TRBJ1-3; D uncertain. This CDR3 comprises 15 residues. Germline CDR1 is SGHRS and CDR2 is YFSETQ. V dropped 0 bases and J dropped 4 bases, with 11 bases sitting between them. CDR3 sequence: CASSLVTGSGNTIYF. Written as DNA, the CDR3 is TGCGCCAGCAGCTTGGTCACGGGGAGCGGAAACACCATATATTTT.

This clonotype was detected a few times. The chain employs TRBV6-2 or TRBV6-3 and TRBJ1-2, with 7 bases fitting TRBD1. Germline CDR1 and CDR2: MNHEY and SVGEGT. This CDR3 has 14 amino acids. J lost 2 bases, V lost 7 bases, and 7 bases had no gene match. CDR3 sequence: CASITGTANYGYTF. In nucleotides, the CDR3 is TGTGCCAGCATCACCGGGACAGCAAACTATGGCTACACCTTC.

This clonotype was recorded many times. The rearrangement joins TRBV28 to TRBJ2-3; no reliable D call. CDR1 and CDR2 (germline): MDHEN, SYDVKM. The CDR3 covers 15 residues. V gave up 4 bases and J gave up 3 bases, with 14 bases separating them. The CDR3 sequence is CASSSLEGNTDTQYF. CDR3 DNA sequence: TGTGCCAGCAGTTCCCTAGAAGGGAATACAGATACGCAGTATTTT.

The genes are TRBV9 and TRBJ2-2; D possibly corresponds to TRBD2 (6 bases). V lost 1 base and J lost 7, with 14 bases in between. Germline V gene sequence: CDR1 SGDLS, CDR2 YYNGEE. The CDR3 runs 15 residues. The chain's CDR3 is CASSVSSGHYGELFF. The CDR3 DNA reads as TGTGCCAGCAGCGTAAGTAGCGGACACTACGGGGAGCTGTTTTTT.

The rearrangement uses TRBV19 and TRBJ1-2; D is undetermined. V lost 4 bases to trimming and J lost 4 bases, with 10 bases between them. CDR3 length equals 13 residues. The germline CDR1 and CDR2 sequences are LNHDA and SQIVND (reference sequence). Here the CDR3 DNA reads TGTGCCAGTAGTAGGCAGAAGGGCTATGGCTACACCTTC. Translating it yields CASSRQKGYGYTF.

This clonotype was counted at least ten times. The V call is TRBV20-1, the J call TRBJ2-1; TRBD2 might be the D (5 bases). Germline V gene lookup returns CDR1 DFQATT and CDR2 SNEGSKA (reference sequence). The CDR3 has 14 residues. Trimming cost V 5 bases and J 0 bases, with 11 bases left between them. CDR3 protein: CSAEGFASYNEQFF. The CDR3 coding sequence is TGCAGTGCTGAGGGCTTCGCCTCCTACAATGAGCAGTTCTTC.

Ten or more counts support this clonotype. The chain couples TRBV29-1 to TRBJ2-3; TRBD2 aligns across 14 bases. Germline CDR1 and CDR2: SQVTM and ANQGSEA. This CDR3 contains 19 residues. Trimming cost V 4 bases and J 9 bases; bases outside gene matches: 21. CDR3 amino acids: CSVGLLPGLAGAIPVTQYF. Here the CDR3 DNA reads TGCAGCGTTGGCCTACTACCGGGACTAGCGGGAGCGATTCCTGTCACGCAGTATTTT.

This clonotype was recorded many times. The J gene is TRBJ2-5, the V gene TRBV7-2; perhaps TRBD2 as D (6 bases). Trimming removed 0 bases at V and 5 bases at J, with 10 bases between. The CDR3 runs to 14 residues. Germline lookup yields CDR1 SGHTA and CDR2 FQGNSA. CDR3 residues: CASSLAGSRETQYF. The CDR3 nucleotides are TGTGCCAGCAGCTTAGCCGGGAGCAGGGAGACCCAGTACTTC.

This clonotype was counted at least ten times. This chain uses TRBV2 with TRBJ2-5; a possible D gene is TRBD2 (6 bases). Germline CDR1 SNHLY, CDR2 FYNNEI. The CDR3 is made up of 15 amino acids. Trimming left V 7 bases short and J 7 bases short, with 22 bases between. This chain's CDR3 is CASTLLVSSGGTQYF. The CDR3 coding sequence is TGTGCCAGCACCCTTCTAGTTAGTAGCGGAGGGACCCAGTACTTC.

This clonotype showed up many times. The chain couples TRBV12-3 or TRBV12-4 to TRBJ2-1; no definite D call. The CDR3 length is 15 residues. Trimming cost V 5 bases and J 0 bases, with 11 bases left between them. The CDR3 is CASSPDQSSYNEQFF. The CDR3 DNA reads TGTGCCAGCAGTCCAGACCAAAGCTCCTACAATGAGCAGTTCTTC.

There are many counts of this clonotype. The V gene is TRBV7-8, the J gene TRBJ1-5, with TRBD1 matching over 8 bases. The CDR3 is made up of 16 amino acids. Germline V gene sequence: CDR1 SGHVS, CDR2 FQNEAQ. V lost 1 base and J lost 4; bases outside the gene matches: 6. The CDR3 protein is CASSLETGVVNQPQHF. As DNA, the CDR3 is TGTGCCAGCAGCTTAGAGACAGGGGTGGTGAATCAGCCCCAGCATTTT.

This clonotype occurred many times. The CDR3, as DNA: TGCAGTGCTATAGACAGGGCGACAGAGCCCCAGCATTTT. This gives the protein CSAIDRATEPQHF. This chain connects TRBV20-1 to TRBJ1-5, with 7 bases fitting TRBD1. V dropped 4 bases and J dropped 8; count of bases not matched to a gene: 8. CDR3 length equals 13 residues. Germline assignment: CDR1 DFQATT and CDR2 SNEGSKA (reference sequence).

This clonotype was detected many times. The CDR3: CASSPGLTNTGELFF. As DNA, the CDR3 is TGTGCCAGCAGCCCGGGACTTACGAACACCGGGGAGCTGTTTTTT. J is TRBJ2-2 and V is TRBV11-2; TRBD2 might be the D (6 bases). This CDR3 spans 15 amino acids. Germline CDR1 reads SGHAT; CDR2 reads FQNNGV. V was clipped by 5 bases and J by 0 bases, with 10 bases between them.

The rearrangement links TRBV7-2 to TRBJ1-5; 8 bases align to TRBD1. This CDR3 contains 16 residues. J lost 0 bases, V lost 4 bases, and 5 bases had no gene match. Germline CDR1 is SGHTA and CDR2 is FQGNSA. CDR3 sequence reads: CASSWAGQGSNQPQHF. CDR3 coding DNA: TGTGCCAGCAGCTGGGCCGGACAGGGTAGCAATCAGCCCCAGCATTTT. Using reference TRBV7-2 and TRBJ1-5 for the parts outside the CDR3, the full variable domain is GAGVSQSPSNKVTEKGKDVELRCDPISGHTALYWYRQSLGQGLEFLIYFQGNSAPDKSGLPSDRFSAERTGGSVSTLTIQRTQQEDSAVYLCASSWAGQGSNQPQHFGDGTRLSIL.

This clonotype has ten or more counts. The rearrangement links TRBV18 to TRBJ2-1; a possible D gene is TRBD2 (6 bases). The CDR3 is 17 amino acids. Trimming shortened V by 2 bases and J by 5 bases, and 19 bases separated the two germline ends. Germline CDR1 reads KGHSH; CDR2 reads LQKENI. Written as DNA, the CDR3 is TGTGCCAGCTCACCAATTCTTTTATGGGACTTAGACAATGAGCAGTTCTTC. Translating it yields CASSPILLWDLDNEQFF.

Details on this clonotype: A much larger clone lies a single base off, so this may be a read error. The chain combines TRBV28 with TRBJ2-7; 8 bases are a match to TRBD1. Germline CDR1 MDHEN, CDR2 SYDVKM. This CDR3 contains 14 residues. Trimming at V came to 6 bases and at J to 6 bases, leaving 10 bases not matched to a gene. Here the CDR3 DNA reads TGTGCCAGCAGATCCTCGGACAGGGCCGGCGAGCAGTACTTC. Its protein product is CASRSSDRAGEQYF.

This clonotype was detected ten times or more. The J gene is TRBJ2-1, the V gene TRBV7-6; D remains ambiguous. V was shortened by 3 bases and J by 7 bases, with 10 bases between the two germline ends. In germline, CDR1 is SGHVS, CDR2 FNYEAQ. The length of the CDR3 is 13 residues. The CDR3 spells CASSFSTRNEQFF. The CDR3 bases are TGTGCCAGCAGCTTCTCCACAAGGAATGAGCAGTTCTTC.